This T cell receptor beta chain was retrieved from a study of shared T cell receptors in the human thymus. The V and J ends lost 10 bases and 1 base, in that order; junction bases with no gene match: 14. CDR3 length equals 16 residues. From germline, CDR1 is MNHEY and CDR2 SMNVEV (reference sequence). Sequencing was performed with immunoSEQ multiplex PCR; in TCRdb, only in-frame clones are kept and a portion is missing. The data hold more than 550,000 clones, with about 90% observed a single time. This same sample was also part of a study on human thymus T cells. That work adds: Healthy Finnish infants undergoing corrective surgery for congenital heart defects provided the donor material. Corrective cardiac surgery supplied the resected thymus tissue. It looked as if thymic and blood repertoires used V and J genes in a biased way. Related research described strongly overlapping thymic repertoires in unrelated people.

The sequenced sample consisted of thymocytes. This chain links TRBV27 with TRBJ1-1; 8 bases are shared with TRBD1. The receptor's source is a boy younger than two with a congenital heart defect. CDR3 protein: CATKGGQGGKNTEAFF. In nucleotides, the CDR3 is TGTGCCACCAAGGGTGGACAGGGAGGCAAGAACACTGAAGCTTTCTTT.